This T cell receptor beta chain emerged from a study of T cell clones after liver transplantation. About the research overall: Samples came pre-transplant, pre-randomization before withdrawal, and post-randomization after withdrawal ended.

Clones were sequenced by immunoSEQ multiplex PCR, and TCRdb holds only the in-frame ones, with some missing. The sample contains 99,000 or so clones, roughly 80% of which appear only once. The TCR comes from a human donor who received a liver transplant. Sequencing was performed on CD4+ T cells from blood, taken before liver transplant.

The CDR3 sequence is CASSLGQGDTGELFF. The CDR3 bases are TGTGCCAGCAGCTTAGGCCAGGGCGACACCGGGGAGCTGTTTTTT. The chain is built from TRBV11-3 and TRBJ2-2; a weak D match, TRBD1 (5 bases). The V end lost 1 base, the J end lost 3 bases, and 9 bases lay between the germline ends. Germline assignment: CDR1 SGHNT and CDR2 YENEEA. The CDR3 sequence is 15 residues long.